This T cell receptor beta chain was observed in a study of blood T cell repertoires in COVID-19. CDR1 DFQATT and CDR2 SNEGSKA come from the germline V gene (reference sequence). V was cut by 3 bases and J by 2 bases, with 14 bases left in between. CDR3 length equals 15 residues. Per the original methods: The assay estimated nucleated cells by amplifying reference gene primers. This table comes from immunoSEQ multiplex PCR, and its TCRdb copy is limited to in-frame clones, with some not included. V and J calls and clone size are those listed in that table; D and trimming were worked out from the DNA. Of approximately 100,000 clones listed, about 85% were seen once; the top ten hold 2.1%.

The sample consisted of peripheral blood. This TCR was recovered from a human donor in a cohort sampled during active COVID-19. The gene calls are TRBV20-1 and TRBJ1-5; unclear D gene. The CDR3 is CSASRVFGGNQPQHF. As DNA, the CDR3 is TGCAGTGCTAGTCGGGTCTTCGGGGGCAATCAGCCCCAGCATTTT.